The clone carrying this T cell receptor (beta chain) was counted many times. Its antigen is still unknown. The sample belongs to a study of T cells in Graves' hyperthyroidism and ophthalmopathy. CDR3 length: 16 residues. Losses at the gene ends were 5 bases for V and 2 bases for J; bases not matched to a gene: 6. General observations from the study: Model output signaled ophthalmopathy a median about 6.3 months ahead of onset.

Template material for amplifying TCR beta CDR3 regions consisted of RNA transcripts. The study used the HTBI primer set for a first-round RT-PCR of the TCR CDR3. TCRdb processed the multiplex PCR reads anew with MiXCR; each CDR3 protein has one entry. In the table there are nearly 600,000 distinct CDR3 sequences, roughly 14% of which are singletons. The sample taken for sequencing was blood. The source of this sequence is a woman aged 25 to 39 with Graves' hyperthyroidism that later progressed to Graves' ophthalmopathy. The chain is built from TRBV12-3 or TRBV12-4 and TRBJ2-3; 11 bases agree with TRBD2. CDR3 sequence: CASSLRLAGHTDTQYF. In nucleotides, the CDR3 is TGTGCCAGCAGTCTACGACTAGCGGGACACACAGATACGCAGTATTTT.